This T cell receptor beta chain was captured by sequencing in a study of blood T cell repertoires in COVID-19. This table comes from immunoSEQ multiplex PCR, and its TCRdb copy is limited to in-frame clones, with some not included. The sample includes 110,000 to 150,000 clones, 70% to 85% of them seen just once. The sequenced sample was peripheral blood. This sequence originates from a man aged 60 to 75 with active or convalescent COVID-19.

The CDR3: CASSPGKQENYGYTF. The CDR3 DNA is TGTGCCAGCTCACCAGGCAAACAGGAGAACTATGGCTACACCTTC. This chain joins TRBV18 and TRBJ1-2, with TRBD1 as a possible D gene (5 bases). CDR3 length equals 15 residues. Between the trimmed V and J ends, which lost 2 bases and 2 bases, there was a span of 12 bases. Germline V CDR1 and CDR2: KGHSH, LQKENI.